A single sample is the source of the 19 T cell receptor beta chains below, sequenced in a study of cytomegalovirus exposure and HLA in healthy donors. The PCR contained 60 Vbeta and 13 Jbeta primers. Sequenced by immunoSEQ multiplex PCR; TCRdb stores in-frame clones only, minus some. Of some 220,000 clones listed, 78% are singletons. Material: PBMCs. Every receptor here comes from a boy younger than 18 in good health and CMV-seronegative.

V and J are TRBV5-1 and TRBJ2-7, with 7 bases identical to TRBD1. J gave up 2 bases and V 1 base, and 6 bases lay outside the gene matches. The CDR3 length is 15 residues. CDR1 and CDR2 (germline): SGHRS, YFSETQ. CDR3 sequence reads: CASSLRDSSTYEQYF. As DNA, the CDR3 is TGCGCCAGCAGCTTGAGGGACAGTTCTACCTACGAGCAGTACTTC.

CDR3: CSVVSVSNEKLFF. The CDR3 bases are TGCAGCGTTGTGTCGGTATCTAATGAAAAACTGTTTTTT. The chain combines TRBV29-1 with TRBJ1-4, with D hard to call. Looked up from germline, CDR1 is SQVTM and CDR2 is ANQGSEA. Trimming removed 4 bases from V and 3 bases from J, with 9 bases in between. This CDR3 has 13 amino acids.

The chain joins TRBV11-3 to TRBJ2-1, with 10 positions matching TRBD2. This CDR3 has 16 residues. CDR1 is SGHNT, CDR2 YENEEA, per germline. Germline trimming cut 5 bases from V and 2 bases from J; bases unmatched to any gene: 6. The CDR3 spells CASSDLAGETYNEQFF. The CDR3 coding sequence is TGTGCCAGCAGCGATCTAGCGGGGGAGACCTACAATGAGCAGTTCTTC.

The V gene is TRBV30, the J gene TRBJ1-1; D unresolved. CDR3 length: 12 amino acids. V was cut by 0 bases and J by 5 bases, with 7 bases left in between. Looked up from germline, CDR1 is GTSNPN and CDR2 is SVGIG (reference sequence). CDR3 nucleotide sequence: TGTGCCTGGAGTGTAAGCTGGACTGAAGCTTTCTTT. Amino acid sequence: CAWSVSWTEAFF.

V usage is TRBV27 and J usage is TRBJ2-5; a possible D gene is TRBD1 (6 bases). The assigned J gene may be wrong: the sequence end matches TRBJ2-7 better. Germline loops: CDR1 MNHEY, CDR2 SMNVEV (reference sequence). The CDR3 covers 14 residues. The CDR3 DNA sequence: TGTGCCAGCAGTTTAGATGGACAGACCTACGAGCAGTACTTC. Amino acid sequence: CASSLDGQTYEQYF.

The CDR3 loop reads CASSRSQVGSPLHF. DNA of the CDR3: TGTGCCAGCAGCCGCAGCCAGGTGGGTTCACCCCTCCACTTT. This sequence joins TRBV5-6 and TRBJ1-6; D gene unclear. CDR3 length: 14 residues. V was pared by 4 bases and J by 9 bases, with 14 bases between. Germline CDR1 is SGHDT and CDR2 is YYEEEE.

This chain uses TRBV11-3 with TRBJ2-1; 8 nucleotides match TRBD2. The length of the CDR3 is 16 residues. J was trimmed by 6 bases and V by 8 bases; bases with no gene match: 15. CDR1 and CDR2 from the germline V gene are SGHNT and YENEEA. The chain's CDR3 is CASGALGERGRNEQFF. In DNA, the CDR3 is TGTGCCAGCGGGGCCTTGGGGGAGCGGGGGCGCAATGAGCAGTTCTTC.

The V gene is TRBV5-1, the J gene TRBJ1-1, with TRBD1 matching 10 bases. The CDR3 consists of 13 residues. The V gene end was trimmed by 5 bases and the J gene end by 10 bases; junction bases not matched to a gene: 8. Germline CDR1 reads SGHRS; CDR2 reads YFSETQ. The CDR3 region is CASRTGTGEGAFF. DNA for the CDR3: TGCGCCAGCAGGACCGGGACAGGGGAGGGAGCTTTCTTT.

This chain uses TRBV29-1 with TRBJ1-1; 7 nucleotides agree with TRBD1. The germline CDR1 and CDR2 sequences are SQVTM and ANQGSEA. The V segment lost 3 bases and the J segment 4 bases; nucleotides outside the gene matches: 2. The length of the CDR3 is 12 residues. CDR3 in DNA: TGCAGCGTTGACCCAGGGGGCACTGAAGCTTTCTTT. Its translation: CSVDPGGTEAFF.

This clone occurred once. The CDR3 is CATNRDREGTGELFF. In nucleotides, the CDR3 is TGTGCCACAAACCGGGACAGGGAAGGGACCGGGGAGCTGTTTTTT. The chain uses TRBV19 and TRBJ2-2; TRBD1 matches at 9 bases. V shed 10 bases, J shed 5 bases, and the junction held 11 bases outside the gene matches. The germline gives CDR1 LNHDA, CDR2 SQIVND (reference sequence). There are 15 residues in the CDR3. Full variable domain (outside the CDR3, taken from reference TRBV19 and TRBJ2-2): DGGITQSPKYLFRKEGQNVTLSCEQNLNHDAMYWYRQDPGQGLRLIYYSQIVNDFQKGDIAEGYSVSREKKESFPLTVTSAQKNPTAFYLCATNRDREGTGELFFGEGSRLTVL.

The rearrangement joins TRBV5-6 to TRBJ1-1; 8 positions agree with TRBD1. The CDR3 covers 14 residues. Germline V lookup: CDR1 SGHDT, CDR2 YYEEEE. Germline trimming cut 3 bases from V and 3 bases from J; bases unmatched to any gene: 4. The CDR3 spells CASSWRTGYTEAFF. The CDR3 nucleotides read TGTGCCAGCAGCTGGAGGACAGGGTACACTGAAGCTTTCTTT.

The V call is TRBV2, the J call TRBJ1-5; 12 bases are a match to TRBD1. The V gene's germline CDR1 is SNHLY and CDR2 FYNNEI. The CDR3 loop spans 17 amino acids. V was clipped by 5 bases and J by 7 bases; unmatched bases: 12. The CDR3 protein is CASSKETGTGGGQPQHF. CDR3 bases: TGTGCCAGCAGTAAAGAAACCGGGACAGGGGGCGGCCAGCCCCAGCATTTT.

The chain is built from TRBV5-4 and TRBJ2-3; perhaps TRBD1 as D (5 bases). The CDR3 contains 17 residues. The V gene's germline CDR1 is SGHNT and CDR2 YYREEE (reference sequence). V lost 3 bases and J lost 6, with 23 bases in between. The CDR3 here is CASSWGRASLLGDTQYF. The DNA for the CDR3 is TGTGCCAGCAGCTGGGGCCGGGCATCCCTCTTAGGGGATACGCAGTATTTT.

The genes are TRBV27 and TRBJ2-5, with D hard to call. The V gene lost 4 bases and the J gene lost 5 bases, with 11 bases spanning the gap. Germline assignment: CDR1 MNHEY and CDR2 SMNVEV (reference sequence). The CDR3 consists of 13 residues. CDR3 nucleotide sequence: TGTGCCAGCAGTTCGCCATCGCGGGAGACCCAGTACTTC. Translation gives CASSSPSRETQYF.

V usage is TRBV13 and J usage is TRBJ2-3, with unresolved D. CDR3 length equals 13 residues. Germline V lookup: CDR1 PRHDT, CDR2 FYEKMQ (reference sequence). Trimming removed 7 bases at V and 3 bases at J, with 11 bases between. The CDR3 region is CASNPFRTDTQYF. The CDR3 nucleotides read TGTGCCAGCAACCCCTTTAGAACAGATACGCAGTATTTT.

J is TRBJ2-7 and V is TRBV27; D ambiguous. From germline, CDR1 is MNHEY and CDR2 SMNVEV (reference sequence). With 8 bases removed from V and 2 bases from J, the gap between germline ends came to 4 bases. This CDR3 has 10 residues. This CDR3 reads CASGPYEQYF. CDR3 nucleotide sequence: TGTGCCAGCGGGCCCTACGAGCAGTACTTC.

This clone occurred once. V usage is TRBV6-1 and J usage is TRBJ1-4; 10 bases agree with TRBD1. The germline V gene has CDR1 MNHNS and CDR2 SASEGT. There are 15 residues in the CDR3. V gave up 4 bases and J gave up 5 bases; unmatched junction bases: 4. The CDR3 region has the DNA TGTGCCAGCAGTGGGCCGGGACAGGGGAATGAAAAACTGTTTTTT. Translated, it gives CASSGPGQGNEKLFF.

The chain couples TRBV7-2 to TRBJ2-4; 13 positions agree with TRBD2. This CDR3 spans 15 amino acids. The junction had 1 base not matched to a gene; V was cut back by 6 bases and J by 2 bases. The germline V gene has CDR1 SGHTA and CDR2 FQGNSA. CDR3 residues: CASRGTSGTKNIQYF. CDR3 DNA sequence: TGTGCCAGCAGGGGGACTAGCGGGACCAAAAACATTCAGTACTTC.

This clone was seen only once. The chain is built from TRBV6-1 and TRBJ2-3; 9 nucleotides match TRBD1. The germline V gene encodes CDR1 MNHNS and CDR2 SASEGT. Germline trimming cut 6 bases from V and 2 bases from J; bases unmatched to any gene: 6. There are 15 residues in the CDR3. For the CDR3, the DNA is TGTGCCAGCAGGAGGGGACAGGGAATCACAGATACGCAGTATTTT. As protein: CASRRGQGITDTQYF.